The 13 T cell receptor beta chains presented below share a single source sample, sequenced in a study of graft-versus-host responses after intestinal transplantation. These receptors lack a known antigen. Some clones are missing from TCRdb's copy, which holds only in-frame ones; the method was immunoSEQ multiplex PCR. This sample yields over 85,000 clones, of which 93% are seen a single time; about 0.51% belongs to the top ten. Specimen: unstimulated CD8+ T cells sorted from spleen or lymph node cells, collected before intestinal transplant. These receptors originate from a human donor who received an intestinal transplant.

The V gene is TRBV9, the J gene TRBJ1-1; TRBD1 matches 9 bases. Trimming removed 4 bases from V and 5 bases from J; junction bases left unmatched: 12. Germline V gene sequence: CDR1 SGDLS, CDR2 YYNGEE. The CDR3 runs to 16 residues. CDR3 sequence (DNA): TGTGCCAGCAGCCCCCCGGACAGGGGTTCGTATACTGAAGCTTTCTTT. Amino acid sequence: CASSPPDRGSYTEAFF.

This sequence joins TRBV27 and TRBJ2-3; unclear D gene. This CDR3 region has 12 residues. V shed 2 bases and J shed 5 bases, with 5 bases lying between them. The germline V gene encodes CDR1 MNHEY and CDR2 SMNVEV (reference sequence). The CDR3 nucleotides are TGTGCCAGCAGTTTAAACCGAGATACGCAGTATTTT. The encoded protein is CASSLNRDTQYF.

The rearrangement uses TRBV19 and TRBJ2-2; no reliable D call. The CDR3 has 14 amino acids. V lost 0 bases, J lost 4 bases, and 6 bases lay in between. Germline-derived CDR1 and CDR2 are LNHDA and SQIVND (reference sequence). The DNA of the CDR3 is TGTGCCAGTAGTATAGAAGACCTCACCGGGGAGCTGTTTTTT. It specifies CASSIEDLTGELFF.

The chain couples TRBV4-2 to TRBJ2-3; perhaps TRBD2 as D (6 bases). The CDR3 contains 16 residues. Germline loops: CDR1 LGHNA, CDR2 YNFKEQ. Between the trimmed V and J ends, which lost 2 bases and 3 bases, there was a span of 15 bases. The CDR3 DNA follows: TGTGCCAGCAGCCAAAACCGACTAGGATTAACAGATACGCAGTATTTT. Translating it yields CASSQNRLGLTDTQYF.

The table lists this clone with a count of one. V usage is TRBV27 and J usage is TRBJ1-2; D perhaps matches TRBD1 (5 bases). The CDR3 is 13 amino acids. The germline V gene encodes CDR1 MNHEY and CDR2 SMNVEV (reference sequence). With 1 base removed from V and 8 bases from J, the gap between germline ends came to 11 bases. The CDR3 region has the DNA TGTGCCAGCAGTTTATATGCAGGGAACGGCTACACCTTC. Translated, it gives CASSLYAGNGYTF.

This clone was detected once. V is TRBV27 and J is TRBJ2-2, with D possibly matching TRBD2 (6 bases). CDR1 is MNHEY and CDR2 is SMNVEV in the germline V gene (reference sequence). The CDR3 loop spans 16 amino acids. V lost 0 bases to trimming and J lost 7 bases, with 15 bases between them. CDR3 coding DNA: TGTGCCAGCAGTTTATCGGTCTGGGGAGGAGTCGGGGAGCTGTTTTTT. This gives the protein CASSLSVWGGVGELFF.

The chain combines TRBV6-1 with TRBJ1-5; D is perhaps TRBD1 (6 bases). CDR1 and CDR2 from the germline V gene are MNHNS and SASEGT. CDR3 length equals 17 residues. V gave up 2 bases and J gave up 4 bases, with 18 bases separating them. This CDR3 is CASSERRAGALNQPQHF. The DNA of the CDR3 is TGTGCCAGCAGTGAACGCAGGGCGGGGGCCCTAAATCAGCCCCAGCATTTT.

V is TRBV6-6 and J is TRBJ2-3, with no clear D. Trimming stripped 7 bases from V and 2 bases from J, with 13 bases between. CDR1 MNHNY and CDR2 SVGAGI come from the germline V gene (reference sequence). The CDR3 extends over 14 amino acids. Written as DNA, the CDR3 is TGTGCCAGCACGTCCCGATCCACCACAGATACGCAGTATTTT. It codes for CASTSRSTTDTQYF.

This clone was found a few times. V gene TRBV7-2 combines with J gene TRBJ1-1; D gene unclear. The ends were cut back, 3 bases at V and 4 bases at J, with 12 bases in the middle. Germline CDR1 SGHTA, CDR2 FQGNSA. The CDR3 runs 14 residues. The CDR3 region has the DNA TGTGCCAGCAGCTTTAATGGGGTAGCCACTGAAGCTTTCTTT. This translates into CASSFNGVATEAFF.

Written as DNA, the CDR3 is TGTGCCAGCAGCTTAAACCTCCCACAAAGCGGGGATAATGAGCAGTTCTTC. This encodes CASSLNLPQSGDNEQFF. This chain links TRBV7-8 with TRBJ2-1; 7 nucleotides line up with TRBD2. Trimming at V came to 2 bases and at J to 7 bases, leaving 14 bases not matched to a gene. This CDR3 is 17 amino acids long. In germline, CDR1 is SGHVS, CDR2 FQNEAQ.

The chain couples TRBV27 to TRBJ2-7; 9 nucleotides match TRBD2. V was pared by 3 bases and J by 4 bases, with 7 bases of the junction left unmatched. The CDR3 is 15 amino acids. Germline CDR1 and CDR2: MNHEY and SMNVEV (reference sequence). The CDR3 coding sequence is TGTGCCAGCAGTTTCCACAGACTAGCGGCTTACGAGCAGTACTTC. Amino acids: CASSFHRLAAYEQYF.

The chain couples TRBV19 to TRBJ1-1; D uncertain. The CDR3 spans 11 residues. Germline CDR1 is LNHDA and CDR2 is SQIVND (reference sequence). The V and J ends lost 8 bases and 7 bases respectively, with 11 bases between them. The CDR3 is CASEVGNEAFF. CDR3 coding DNA: TGTGCCAGTGAGGTGGGAAATGAAGCTTTCTTT.

The V gene is TRBV29-1, the J gene TRBJ1-1, with 7 nucleotides matching TRBD1. This CDR3 has 14 residues. Losses at the gene ends were 5 bases for V and 1 base for J; bases not matched to a gene: 7. The germline CDR1 and CDR2 sequences are SQVTM and ANQGSEA. CDR3 nucleotides: TGCAGCGTTCGGTCAGGGGGTGCGAACACTGAAGCTTTCTTT. Translating it yields CSVRSGGANTEAFF.